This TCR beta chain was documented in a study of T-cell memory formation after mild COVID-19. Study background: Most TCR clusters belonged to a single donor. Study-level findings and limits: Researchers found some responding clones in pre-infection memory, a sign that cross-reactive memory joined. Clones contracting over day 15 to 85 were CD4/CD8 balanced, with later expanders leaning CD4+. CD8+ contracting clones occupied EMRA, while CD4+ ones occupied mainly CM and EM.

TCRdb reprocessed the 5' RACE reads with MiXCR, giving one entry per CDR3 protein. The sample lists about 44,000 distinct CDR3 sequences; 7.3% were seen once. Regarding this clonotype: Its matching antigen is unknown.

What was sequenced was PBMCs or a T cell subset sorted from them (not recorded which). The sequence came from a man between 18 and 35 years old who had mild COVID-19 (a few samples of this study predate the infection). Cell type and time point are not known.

The CDR3 DNA is TGCAGTGCGCGCTTTAGGATCGGCACTGAAGCTTTCTTT. Protein product: CSARFRIGTEAFF. V is TRBV20-1 and J is TRBJ1-1; D unclear. Per the germline V gene, CDR1 is DFQATT and CDR2 is SNEGSKA (reference sequence). The CDR3 contains 13 residues. Trimming shortened V by 6 bases and J by 4 bases, and 15 bases separated the two germline ends.